Following are 2 T cell receptor beta chains from one sample sequenced in a study of blood T cell repertoires in COVID-19. Here immunoSEQ multiplex PCR was the method, and the copy in TCRdb shows in-frame clones only, minus some. The sample records 150,000 to 200,000 clones, around 80% being singletons. Input material: PBMCs or T cells enriched from blood (not recorded which). The receptors shown here come from a woman between 55 and 75 years old who had recovered from COVID-19.

The genes are TRBV4-1 and TRBJ2-7, with a tentative D call TRBD1 (7 bases). The germline CDR1 and CDR2 sequences are MGHRA and YSYEKL. The V end lost 1 base, the J end lost 3 bases, and 16 bases lay between the germline ends. The CDR3 extends over 16 amino acids. The DNA for the CDR3 is TGCGCCAGCAGCCAAGGGCTACCAGGGGGGTACTACGAGCAGTACTTC. Its protein is CASSQGLPGGYYEQYF.

The rearrangement links TRBV7-3 to TRBJ1-4; 8 nucleotides align to TRBD1. Unmatched junction bases numbered 9, after V lost 5 bases and J lost 7 bases. CDR3 size: 15 residues. Germline lookup yields CDR1 SGHTA and CDR2 FQGTGA. The CDR3: CASSLGTGQGEKLFF. In DNA form, the CDR3 reads TGTGCCAGCAGCCTTGGGACAGGTCAAGGTGAAAAACTGTTTTTT.